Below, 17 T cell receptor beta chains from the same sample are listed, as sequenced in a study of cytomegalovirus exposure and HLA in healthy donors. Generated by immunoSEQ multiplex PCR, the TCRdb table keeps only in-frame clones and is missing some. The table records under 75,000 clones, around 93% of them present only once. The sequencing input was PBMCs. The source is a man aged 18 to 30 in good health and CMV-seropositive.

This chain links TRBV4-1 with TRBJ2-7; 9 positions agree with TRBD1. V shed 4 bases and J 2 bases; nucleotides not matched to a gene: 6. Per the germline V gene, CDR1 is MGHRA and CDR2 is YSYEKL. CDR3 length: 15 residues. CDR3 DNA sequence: TGCGCCAGCAGCCTCAGACAGGGGGGCCCCTACGAGCAGTACTTC. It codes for CASSLRQGGPYEQYF.

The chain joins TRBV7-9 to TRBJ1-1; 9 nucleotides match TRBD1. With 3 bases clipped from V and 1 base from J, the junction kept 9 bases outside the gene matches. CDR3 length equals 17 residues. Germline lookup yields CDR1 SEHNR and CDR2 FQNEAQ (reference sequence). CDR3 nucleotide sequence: TGTGCCAGCAGCTTGTCTCCACAACAGGGGGCGAACACTGAAGCTTTCTTT. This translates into CASSLSPQQGANTEAFF.

CDR3 protein: CARSGPGLAGEQYF. The CDR3 DNA reads TGTGCCAGAAGCGGACCGGGACTAGCCGGCGAGCAGTACTTC. The rearrangement joins TRBV5-3 to TRBJ2-7; TRBD2 agrees at 9 bases. TRBV5-3 is an ORF; its function is uncertain. The CDR3 consists of 14 residues. Germline trimming cut 4 bases from V and 6 bases from J; bases unmatched to any gene: 8.

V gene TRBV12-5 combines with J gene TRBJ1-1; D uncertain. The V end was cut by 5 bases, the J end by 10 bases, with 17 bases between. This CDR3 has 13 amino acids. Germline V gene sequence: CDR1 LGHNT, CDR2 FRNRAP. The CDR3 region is CASGPDNWRAAFF. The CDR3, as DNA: TGTGCTAGTGGTCCGGATAATTGGAGGGCAGCTTTCTTT.

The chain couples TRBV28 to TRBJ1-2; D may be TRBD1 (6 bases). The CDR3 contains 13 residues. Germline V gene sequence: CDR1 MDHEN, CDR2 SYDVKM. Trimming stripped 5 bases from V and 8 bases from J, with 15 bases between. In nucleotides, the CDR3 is TGTGCCAGCAGTATGGGGGCGATTATCGGCTACACCTTC. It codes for CASSMGAIIGYTF.

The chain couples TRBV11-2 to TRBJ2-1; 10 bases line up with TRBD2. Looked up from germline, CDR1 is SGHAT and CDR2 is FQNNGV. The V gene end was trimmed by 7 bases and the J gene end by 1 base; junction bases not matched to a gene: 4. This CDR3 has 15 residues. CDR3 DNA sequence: TGTGCCAGCATGACTAGCGGGTCGTCCTACAATGAGCAGTTCTTC. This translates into CASMTSGSSYNEQFF. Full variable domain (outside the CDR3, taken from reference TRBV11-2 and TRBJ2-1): EAGVAQSPRYKIIEKRQSVAFWCNPISGHATLYWYQQILGQGPKLLIQFQNNGVVDDSQLPKDRFSAERLKGVDSTLKIQPAKLEDSAVYLCASMTSGSSYNEQFFGPGTRLTVL.

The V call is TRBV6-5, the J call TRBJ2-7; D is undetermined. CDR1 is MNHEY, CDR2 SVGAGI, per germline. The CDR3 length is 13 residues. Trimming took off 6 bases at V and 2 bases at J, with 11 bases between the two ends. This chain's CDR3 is CASSLRVTYEQYF. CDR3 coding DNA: TGTGCCAGCAGCCTTCGGGTCACCTACGAGCAGTACTTC.

In nucleotides, the CDR3 is TGTGCCAGTAGTATAGCGGGACAGGCTTCTGGAAACACCATATATTTT. Its translation is CASSIAGQASGNTIYF. The chain uses TRBV19 and TRBJ1-3; 8 nucleotides match TRBD1. The CDR3 loop spans 16 amino acids. With V trimmed by 1 base and J by 1 base, 3 bases remained unmatched. The germline CDR1 and CDR2 sequences are LNHDA and SQIVND (reference sequence).

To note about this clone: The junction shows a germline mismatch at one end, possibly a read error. CDR3 sequence: CSAHRDRGNF. CDR3 nucleotide sequence: TGCAGTGCCCACCGGGACAGGGGGAATTTC. This chain connects TRBV20-1 to TRBJ2-7, with 11 bases fitting TRBD1. The CDR3 covers 10 residues. The germline gives CDR1 DFQATT, CDR2 SNEGSKA (reference sequence).

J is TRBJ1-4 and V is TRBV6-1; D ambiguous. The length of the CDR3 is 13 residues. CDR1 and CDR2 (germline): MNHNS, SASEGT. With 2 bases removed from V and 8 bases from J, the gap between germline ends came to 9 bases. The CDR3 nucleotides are TGTGCCAGCAGTGAAACTTGGGCGGAAAAACTGTTTTTT. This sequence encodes CASSETWAEKLFF.

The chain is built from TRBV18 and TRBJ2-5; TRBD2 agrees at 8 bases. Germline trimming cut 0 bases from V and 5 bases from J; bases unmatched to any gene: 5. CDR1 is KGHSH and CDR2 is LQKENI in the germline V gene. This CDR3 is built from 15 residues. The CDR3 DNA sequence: TGTGCCAGCTCACCACCGGGACTAGGGGGGGAGACCCAGTACTTC. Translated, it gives CASSPPGLGGETQYF.

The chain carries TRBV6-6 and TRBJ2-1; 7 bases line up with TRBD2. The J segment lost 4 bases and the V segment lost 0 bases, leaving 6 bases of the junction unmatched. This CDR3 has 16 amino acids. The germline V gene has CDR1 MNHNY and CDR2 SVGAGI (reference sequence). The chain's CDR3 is CASSYSGLAEYNEQFF. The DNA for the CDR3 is TGTGCCAGCAGTTACTCGGGGCTAGCGGAATACAATGAGCAGTTCTTC.

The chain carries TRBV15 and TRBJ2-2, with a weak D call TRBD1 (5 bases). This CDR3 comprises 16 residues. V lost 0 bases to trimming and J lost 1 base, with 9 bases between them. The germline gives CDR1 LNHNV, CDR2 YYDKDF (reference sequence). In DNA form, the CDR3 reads TGTGCCACCAGCAGAGAAGCTAGGGGGAACACCGGGGAGCTGTTTTTT. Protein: CATSREARGNTGELFF.

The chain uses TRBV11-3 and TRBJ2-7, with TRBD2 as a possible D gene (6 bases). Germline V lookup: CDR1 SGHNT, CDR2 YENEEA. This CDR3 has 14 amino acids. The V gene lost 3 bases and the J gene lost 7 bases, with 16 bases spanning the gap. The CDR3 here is CASSFSGSSGEQYF. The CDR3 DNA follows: TGTGCCAGCAGCTTTTCCGGGAGCTCGGGGGAGCAGTACTTC.

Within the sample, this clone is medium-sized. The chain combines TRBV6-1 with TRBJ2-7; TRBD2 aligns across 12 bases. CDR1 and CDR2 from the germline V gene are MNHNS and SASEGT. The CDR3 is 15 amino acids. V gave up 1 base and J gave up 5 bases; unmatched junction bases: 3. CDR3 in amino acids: CASSEELAGGNEQYF. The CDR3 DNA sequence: TGTGCCAGCAGTGAAGAGCTAGCGGGAGGGAACGAGCAGTACTTC.

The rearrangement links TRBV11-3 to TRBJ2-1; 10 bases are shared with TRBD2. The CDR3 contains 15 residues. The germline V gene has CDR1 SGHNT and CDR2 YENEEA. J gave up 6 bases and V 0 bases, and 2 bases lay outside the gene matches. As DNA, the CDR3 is TGTGCCAGCAGCTTAGAGGCTAGCGGGGGCAATGAGCAGTTCTTC. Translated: CASSLEASGGNEQFF.

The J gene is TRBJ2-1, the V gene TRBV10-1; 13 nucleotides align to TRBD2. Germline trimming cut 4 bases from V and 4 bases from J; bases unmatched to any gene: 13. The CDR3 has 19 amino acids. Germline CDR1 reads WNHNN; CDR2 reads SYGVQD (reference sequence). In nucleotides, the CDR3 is TGCGCCAGCAGTGGCGGACTAGCGGGAGTGCGAGGATTTTACAATGAGCAGTTCTTC. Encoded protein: CASSGGLAGVRGFYNEQFF.